This T cell receptor (beta chain) was identified during a study of T-cell memory formation after mild COVID-19. Study information: Clusters of TCRs were largely donor specific. Whole-study results and caveats: Most CD4+ clones that shrank were in CM and EM, while CD8+ ones turned up in EMRA. The finding that pre-infection memory included some responding clones suggested that cross-reactive memory joined.

The germline CDR1 and CDR2 sequences are SGHDT and YYEEEE. CDR3 length: 15 residues. V gave up 6 bases and J gave up 0 bases, with 10 bases separating them. Via MiXCR, TCRdb re-called the 5' RACE reads, giving one row per CDR3 protein. The table has tens of thousands of distinct CDR3 sequences, 6.6% seen once. A note on this clonotype: What it binds is unknown.

The sequence came from an adult who had mild COVID-19 (a few samples of this study predate the infection). Cell type and time point are not known. The sample taken for sequencing was PBMCs or a T cell subset sorted from them (not recorded which). The chain uses TRBV5-6 and TRBJ2-6, with D possibly matching TRBD2 (5 bases). The CDR3 region is CASNPRASGANVLTF. CDR3 coding DNA: TGTGCCAGCAACCCGAGGGCCTCTGGGGCCAACGTCCTGACTTTC.